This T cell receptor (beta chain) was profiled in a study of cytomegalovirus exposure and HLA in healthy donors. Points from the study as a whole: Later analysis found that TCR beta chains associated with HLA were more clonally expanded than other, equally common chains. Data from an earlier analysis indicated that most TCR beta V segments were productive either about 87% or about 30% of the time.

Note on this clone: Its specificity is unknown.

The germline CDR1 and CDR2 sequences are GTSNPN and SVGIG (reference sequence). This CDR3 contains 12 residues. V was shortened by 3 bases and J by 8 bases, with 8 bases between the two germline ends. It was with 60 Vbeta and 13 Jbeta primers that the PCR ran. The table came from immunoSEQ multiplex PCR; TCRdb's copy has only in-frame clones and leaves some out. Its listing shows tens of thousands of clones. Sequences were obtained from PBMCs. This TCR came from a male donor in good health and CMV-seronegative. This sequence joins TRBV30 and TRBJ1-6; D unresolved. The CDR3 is CAWSRRDSPLHF. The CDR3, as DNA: TGTGCCTGGAGCCGTCGGGATTCACCCCTCCACTTT.